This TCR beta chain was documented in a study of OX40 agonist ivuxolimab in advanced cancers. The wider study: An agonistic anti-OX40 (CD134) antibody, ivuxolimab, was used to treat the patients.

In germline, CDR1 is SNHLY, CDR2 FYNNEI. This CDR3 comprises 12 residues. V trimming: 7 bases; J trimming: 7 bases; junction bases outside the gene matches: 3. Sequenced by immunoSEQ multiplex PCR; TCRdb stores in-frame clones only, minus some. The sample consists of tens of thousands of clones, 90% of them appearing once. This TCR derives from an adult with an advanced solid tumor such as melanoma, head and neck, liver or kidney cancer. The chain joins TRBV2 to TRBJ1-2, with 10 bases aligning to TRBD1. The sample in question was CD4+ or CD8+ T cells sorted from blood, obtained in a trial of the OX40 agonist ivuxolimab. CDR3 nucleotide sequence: TGTGCCAGCACCGGGACAGGGGCTGGCTACACCTTC. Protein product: CASTGTGAGYTF.